Reported below is one TCR beta chain. Its specific antigen is unknown. Base qualities are not recorded, but no much larger clone differs from it by a single base. The source of the sample is a study of blood T cell repertoires in COVID-19 (dated by TCRdb to 2019 to 2021). Notes on the research overall: Collaborator samples came from the United States, Italy and Spain and covered acute and convalescent phases of COVID-19. The prospective study material was composed of cDNA or gDNA derived from T cells, B-cell-depleted T cells, or PBMCs. Subjects who had been exposed to COVID-19, were actively infected with it, or had recovered from it provided the deeply sampled blood TCRbeta repertoires that made up the dataset. A freely available public database, intended as a resource for researchers studying the immune response to SARS-CoV-2, is where the repertoires were released. Samples came from the ongoing ImmuneRACE study (first 160 participants) plus 1,254 subjects from 6 global collaborators. A de-identified subject ID, COVID-19 status, age in years and sex were almost always included in the sample metadata. Where HLA class I and class II types were available, the types were taken from metadata supplied by the sample provider, not from assay-based typing.

Collaborating institutions collected whole blood in K2EDTA tubes following their own protocols. For TCRbeta analysis, collaborator samples were shipped as frozen whole blood, as isolated PBMCs, or as DNA extracted from either sample type. Broader findings and caveats from the paper: The amount of clinical and demographic metadata varied by source and participant and was provided uncurated.

TCRbeta CDR3 regions were amplified from genomic DNA by means of the immunoSEQ Assay, a bias-controlled multiplex PCR. As for how the authors treated the data: The number of nucleated cells in each sample was estimated by amplification of reference gene primers within the assay. To quantify the absolute abundance of each unique TCRbeta CDR3 rearrangement, sequence reads were collapsed and filtered. For each sample, productive Simpson clonality was calculated by taking the square root of Simpson's diversity index across productive rearrangements. The table comes from immuneACCESS by way of TCRdb, which keeps in-frame sequences with V and J called. Part of the clones is missing from these tables; in studies checked, under half for an unresolved V gene and the rest for unknown reasons. V and J calls and clone size are those listed in that table; D and trimming were worked out from the DNA. The sample data list 150,000 to 200,000 clones, and under 95% of these were observed just once. The ten most abundant clones make up about 2.3% of the sample.

Taken from the germline V gene (reference sequence), the CDR1 and CDR2 loops are GTSNPN and SVGIG. V loses 5 bases, J loses 11 bases, and the germline ends lie 13 bases apart. The CDR3 runs 11 amino acids, cysteine and phenylalanine included. CDR3 DNA is the only sequence kept; it has 33 bases, read in frame from the first base. This receptor chain uses TRBV30 and TRBJ1-5, with no confident D gene call. The sample comprised peripheral blood. The clonotype originates from a young man with acute or convalescent COVID-19. The sequence in DNA is TGTGCCTGGGGCGGTGCCGTCGCCCAGCATTTT. Its translation is CAWGGAVAQHF.